This record concerns one TCR beta chain sequence. Antigen unknown. This sample is drawn from a study of vaccination effects on CD4 cells after COVID-19. The study's findings and limits: The authors studied few convalescent patients and collected no early post-infection timepoints.

Sequencing was preceded by expansion of antigen-specific CD4+ T cells with viral peptide pools in the ViraFEST assay. Following 10 days of culture, CD4+ T cells were isolated. Testing of the vaccine recipients showed negative nucleocapsid antibodies and no prior SARS-CoV-2 infection. Cultures had half their medium replaced with IL-2 medium on days 3 and 7. The CDR3 has 14 amino acids. Trimming took 4 bases from V and 7 from J; bases not matched to a gene: 4. Germline CDR1 SGHDN, CDR2 FVKESK. Sequencing was performed with immunoSEQ multiplex PCR; in TCRdb, only in-frame clones are kept and a portion is missing. The profile shows about 54,000 clones, 65% to 90% of them singletons.

This chain connects TRBV14 to TRBJ1-6; 7 nucleotides align to TRBD1. This specimen consisted of CD4+ T cells from PBMCs cultured with HCoV-229E spike peptides, obtained before COVID-19 vaccination. The sequence was collected from a human donor who received a COVID-19 vaccine. The CDR3 DNA reads TGTGCCAGCAGCCCGGGGACAGCCAATTCACCCCTCCACTTT. This gives the protein CASSPGTANSPLHF.